This TCR beta chain appears in the sequencing data of a study of regulatory T cells in long-lasting Graves disease. Comments on this clonotype: Antigen unknown.

Notes on the study in general: Gene preferences differed: TRBV28, TRBJ1-2, TRBJ2-5 in persistent cases. The TCR repertoire of persistent Graves' patients was less diverse than that of newly diagnosed ones.

Documented time point: persistent/refractory GD, antithyroid drugs over 5 years with positive TRAb. Scientists built the TCR library using RNA that was extracted from PBMCs. The authors drew approximately 9 milliliters of peripheral blood into EDTA tubes. This CDR3 comprises 14 residues. Germline V lookup: CDR1 SQVTM, CDR2 ANQGSEA. V was pared by 6 bases and J by 1 base, with 15 bases between. CDR3 regions were amplified by Arm-PCR using iRepertoire HTBI primers to build TCR beta libraries. TCRdb called the multiplex PCR reads again in MiXCR, with one record for every CDR3 protein. The profile shows 310,000 or so distinct CDR3 sequences, 15% to 20% of them singletons.

This material consisted of peripheral blood mononuclear cells (PBMCs), taken when the disease was refractory, from a patient treated with antithyroid drugs. The gene calls are TRBV29-1 and TRBJ1-1; D unclear. This clonotype originated in a female donor with Graves disease. Here the CDR3 DNA reads TGCAGCGTGTGGTTGGGCCAGAGGAACACTGAAGCTTTCTTT. Translated: CSVWLGQRNTEAFF.